The 21 T cell receptor beta chains given below trace back to one sample, sequenced in a study of molecular identifiers for immune sequencing clone quantification (dated by TCRdb to the late 2010s). The library was prepared using PCR. Sequenced on a NextSeq 500. Using fastp trimming at Q25 and MiXCR clonotype assembly, TCRdb reanalyzed the public sequencing data and kept in-frame beta chains. Each entry merges the rows of one CDR3 protein and shows their most common DNA and genes. The sample table contains about 320,000 distinct CDR3 sequences; only one count was recorded for roughly a quarter of them. 0.65% to 0.75% of the sample comes from the top ten. The sample consisted of naive CD8+ T cells from blood, with Jurkat cell RNA spiked in. The label giving this sample's cell subset or site can be read as: FACS-sorted CD8+CD4-CCR7+CD45RA+ naive T cells. The receptors derive from a human donor in good health. Some libraries in this study had Jurkat cell RNA spiked in.

This clonotype was detected ten times or more. The rearrangement uses TRBV19 and TRBJ2-3; D unclear. The germline V and J ends were trimmed by 1 base and 5 bases, with 4 bases remaining between them. Germline V gives CDR1 LNHDA, CDR2 SQIVND (reference sequence). This CDR3 spans 12 amino acids. The CDR3 reads CASSIGGDTQYF. For the CDR3, the DNA is TGTGCCAGTAGTATAGGGGGAGATACGCAGTATTTT.

The V and J genes are TRBV11-2 and TRBJ2-7, with 8 bases matching TRBD1. Germline V lookup: CDR1 SGHAT, CDR2 FQNNGV. The CDR3 covers 18 residues. J gave up 0 bases and V 0 bases, and 10 bases lay outside the gene matches. In nucleotides, the CDR3 is TGTGCCAGCAGCTTAGAGCAGGGGGCCGGACGAAGCTCCTACGAGCAGTACTTC. This gives the protein CASSLEQGAGRSSYEQYF.

Turning to this clonotype: This could be a read error, since a much larger clone is one nucleotide away. The J gene is TRBJ2-1, the V gene TRBV7-2; maybe TRBD2 (6 bases). The length of the CDR3 is 16 residues. The germline gives CDR1 SGHTA, CDR2 FQGNSA. Trimming pared 1 base from V and 5 bases from J, leaving 15 bases between. CDR3 in DNA: TGTGCCAGCAGCTTAGGATTGCGGGGTATTAACAATGAGCAGTTCTTC. Translated, it gives CASSLGLRGINNEQFF.

At least ten counts were recorded for this clonotype. The rearrangement uses TRBV28 and TRBJ2-5; D perhaps matches TRBD1 (5 bases). Trimming cost V 10 bases and J 4 bases, with 16 bases left between them. The V gene's germline CDR1 is MDHEN and CDR2 SYDVKM. The CDR3 sequence is 13 residues long. Here the CDR3 DNA reads TGTGCCACCCTGAAAGGGGTTCGAGAGACCCAGTACTTC. Translated: CATLKGVRETQYF.

A note on this clonotype: Germline and junction disagree at one end, which may indicate a read error. The V gene is TRBV19, the J gene TRBJ1-5, with 7 bases matching TRBD1. This CDR3 is 13 amino acids long. The germline V gene encodes CDR1 LNHDA and CDR2 SQIVND (reference sequence). CDR3 amino acids: CAGSMGQYQPQHF. CDR3 DNA: TGTGCCGGTAGTATGGGACAGTATCAGCCCCAGCATTTT.

Points on this clonotype: The junction departs from germline at one end; a sequencing error may be responsible. V gene TRBV12-3 or TRBV12-4 combines with J gene TRBJ2-7; TRBD1 matches 9 bases. This CDR3 is built from 15 residues. CDR3 loop: CACSIGQGRSYEQYF. CDR3 sequence (DNA): TGTGCCTGCAGCATTGGACAGGGGCGGTCCTACGAGCAGTACTTC.

In regard to this clonotype: This is likely a read error, given that the CDR3 carries no conserved phenylalanine or tryptophan at its end. No DNA is shown, since the ends of the CDR3 on it are uncertain; the CDR3 is the one TCRdb lists. The chain employs TRBV12-3 or TRBV12-4 and TRBJ1-1. Ends included, the CDR3 has 14 residues. This CDR3 is CASSFLLGLTEALL.

There are many counts of this clonotype. V usage is TRBV7-9 and J usage is TRBJ2-2; D is ambiguous. CDR3 length: 11 residues. Germline V gene sequence: CDR1 SEHNR, CDR2 FQNEAQ (reference sequence). With 7 bases removed from V and 6 bases from J, the gap between germline ends came to 6 bases. The CDR3 sequence is CASTPSGELFF. The DNA of the CDR3 is TGTGCCAGCACTCCGTCCGGGGAGCTGTTTTTT.

Points on this clonotype: With a much larger clone just one base away, this may be a read error. The chain uses TRBV4-3 and TRBJ1-5; possible D gene TRBD1, 6 bases. The germline V gene encodes CDR1 LGHNA and CDR2 YSLEER. Trimming cost V 0 bases and J 9 bases, with 15 bases left between them. The CDR3 totals 15 residues. The CDR3 DNA reads as TGCGCCAGCAGCCAAGATCTACAGGGAGGCCCGCCCCAGCATTTT. The encoded protein is CASSQDLQGGPPQHF.

Points on this clonotype: A much more abundant neighbour one base away suggests this may be a read error. The genes are TRBV7-6 and TRBJ2-6; 9 nucleotides line up with TRBD1. CDR3 size: 17 residues. Germline loops: CDR1 SGHVS, CDR2 FNYEAQ. The CDR3 DNA follows: TGTGCCAGCAGCTTATGGGGACAGGGTACCGGGGCCGACGTCCTGACTTTC. Translated: CASSLWGQGTGADVLTF.

The J gene is TRBJ2-3, the V gene TRBV9, with D perhaps being TRBD1 or TRBD2 (6 bases each). The length of the CDR3 is 14 residues. Trimming cost V 4 bases and J 2 bases, with 11 bases left between them. Germline lookup yields CDR1 SGDLS and CDR2 YYNGEE. CDR3 nucleotide sequence: TGTGCCAGCAGCCCGGGGGCGCTCACAGATACGCAGTATTTT. Translating it yields CASSPGALTDTQYF.

This clonotype has a count of ten or more. The genes are TRBV30 and TRBJ2-7; no definite D call. This CDR3 region has 14 residues. V was trimmed by 0 bases and J by 4 bases, leaving 13 bases between them. Germline V gene lookup returns CDR1 GTSNPN and CDR2 SVGIG (reference sequence). The DNA for the CDR3 is TGTGCCTGGAGTGTACTACTAAACCGTTACGAGCAGTACTTC. Translated, it gives CAWSVLLNRYEQYF.

The chain couples TRBV20-1 to TRBJ2-7; D is perhaps TRBD2 (5 bases). V shed 0 bases and J shed 2 bases, with 17 bases lying between them. CDR1 and CDR2 (germline): DFQATT, SNEGSKA (reference sequence). The CDR3 extends over 16 amino acids. The CDR3 coding sequence is TGCAGTGCTAGAGATCCCGGACTTCACGGGGCCTACGAGCAGTACTTC. Amino acids: CSARDPGLHGAYEQYF.

Only a few counts were recorded for this clonotype. Germline is not matched at one junction end, which may reflect a read error. V is TRBV10-2 and J is TRBJ1-3; D is unclear. CDR3 length: 15 amino acids. Germline-derived CDR1 and CDR2 are WSHSY and SAAADI. This chain's CDR3 is CASGEGRSSGNTIYF. The CDR3 region has the DNA TGCGCCAGCGGTGAAGGCAGGTCCTCTGGAAACACCATATATTTT.

This clonotype was counted ten times or more. The chain has TRBV4-3 and TRBJ2-3; D possibly corresponds to TRBD2 (5 bases). The CDR3 covers 16 residues. V lost 0 bases to trimming and J lost 2 bases, with 12 bases between them. CDR1 and CDR2 from the germline V gene are LGHNA and YSLEER. CDR3 loop: CASSQDSGSFTDTQYF. CDR3 coding DNA: TGCGCCAGCAGCCAAGACAGCGGTTCCTTCACAGATACGCAGTATTTT.

This clonotype showed up just a few times. The V gene is TRBV12-3 or TRBV12-4, the J gene TRBJ1-6, with D tentatively TRBD1 (5 bases). The CDR3 loop spans 14 amino acids. Between the trimmed V and J ends, which lost 7 bases and 3 bases, there was a span of 10 bases. The CDR3, as DNA: TGTGCCAGCACCTTGGGGGGCTATAATTCACCCCTCCACTTT. It codes for CASTLGGYNSPLHF.

This clonotype was found a few times. Since the CDR3 does not end with the conserved phenylalanine or tryptophan, this likely comes from a read error. This sequence joins TRBV27 and TRBJ2-7, with a weak D call TRBD2 (6 bases). The germline V gene encodes CDR1 MNHEY and CDR2 SMNVEV (reference sequence). This CDR3 is 14 amino acids long. V gave up 2 bases and J gave up 2 bases, with 10 bases separating them. Written as DNA, the CDR3 is TGTGCCAGCAGTTTAGGGGCGGGGACCTACGAGCAGTACCTC. It translates to CASSLGAGTYEQYL.

This clonotype showed up just a few times. This CDR3 is missing its conserved last phenylalanine or tryptophan, likely due to a read error. This chain links TRBV12-3 or TRBV12-4 with TRBJ2-5, with D tentatively TRBD2 (5 bases). The V and J ends lost 2 bases and 3 bases respectively, with 10 bases between them. CDR3 length equals 14 residues. Here the CDR3 DNA reads TGTGCCAGCAGTTTAAGGACGGGAAAAGAGACCCAGTACATC. It encodes CASSLRTGKETQYI.

Only one count was recorded for this clonotype. The V call is TRBV25-1, the J call TRBJ2-1, with a possible D match to TRBD2 (6 bases). The V gene lost 4 bases and the J gene lost 12 bases, with 13 bases spanning the gap. Germline V CDR1 and CDR2: MGHDK, SYGVNS. The CDR3 runs 12 residues. CDR3 in DNA: TGTGCCAGCAGTGGTAGCGGTTGGGCGCAGTTCTTC. Encoded protein: CASSGSGWAQFF.

The chain uses TRBV27 and TRBJ2-7, with 9 bases aligning to TRBD1. Germline V gives CDR1 MNHEY, CDR2 SMNVEV (reference sequence). The V gene end was trimmed by 5 bases and the J gene end by 3 bases; junction bases not matched to a gene: 5. The CDR3 runs 14 residues. The CDR3 region has the DNA TGTGCCAGCAGTGCCGTGACAGGGGGCTACGAGCAGTACTTC. Its translation: CASSAVTGGYEQYF.

Concerning this clonotype itself: A much larger clone sits a single nucleotide away, making a read error possible. This chain connects TRBV6-2 or TRBV6-3 to TRBJ2-1; 10 bases match TRBD2. Per germline, CDR1 MNHEY and CDR2 SVGEGT. With V trimmed by 4 bases and J by 7 bases, 10 bases remained unmatched. The CDR3 has 16 amino acids. The CDR3 loop reads CASSCPPASGSNEQFF. CDR3 sequence (DNA): TGTGCCAGCAGTTGCCCTCCGGCTAGCGGGAGTAATGAGCAGTTCTTC.